A single sample gave rise to the 5 T cell receptor beta chains below, sequenced in a study of shared clonotypes between healthy human individuals. Repertoires were generated with immunoSEQ multiplex PCR, while TCRdb's copy carries only in-frame clones and drops some. The repertoire holds 650,000 to 800,000 clones, with over 55% as singletons. Sequenced material: memory CD4+ T cells sorted from blood. The sample's subset: CD45RA-negative fraction. Every receptor here comes from a woman younger than 45 in good health.

The chain combines TRBV7-9 with TRBJ2-7; 10 bases fit TRBD2. There are 17 residues in the CDR3. With V trimmed by 4 bases and J by 7 bases, 16 bases remained unmatched. Germline-derived CDR1 and CDR2 are SEHNR and FQNEAQ (reference sequence). CDR3 amino acids: CASSSPGGLAGAREQYF. CDR3 sequence (DNA): TGTGCCAGCAGCTCCCCCGGGGGGCTAGCGGGAGCTCGTGAGCAGTACTTC.

This chain uses TRBV2 with TRBJ2-5, with a weak D call TRBD1 (5 bases). Matching the DNA end better, TRBJ2-7 makes the J call doubtful. Germline V gene data show CDR1 as SNHLY and CDR2 as FYNNEI. The CDR3 extends over 15 amino acids. The CDR3 here is CASGMGQVGRYEQYF. For the CDR3, the DNA is TGTGCCAGCGGAATGGGGCAGGTTGGTAGGTACGAGCAGTACTTC.

The V and J genes are TRBV7-3 and TRBJ2-1, with 7 bases aligning to TRBD2. The CDR3 totals 17 residues. Germline CDR1 SGHTA, CDR2 FQGTGA. V lost 1 base, J lost 7 bases, and 13 bases stayed unmatched. In DNA form, the CDR3 reads TGTGCCAGCAGCTTAATGAGTTCCAGCGGGGCTGAGAATGAGCAGTTCTTC. Translation: CASSLMSSSGAENEQFF.

This chain uses TRBV10-2 with TRBJ1-2; D remains unclear. This CDR3 has 12 residues. Trimming stripped 2 bases from V and 2 bases from J, with 3 bases between. The germline gives CDR1 WSHSY, CDR2 SAAADI. The CDR3 sequence: CASSEQNYGYTF. The DNA of the CDR3 is TGCGCCAGCAGTGAGCAGAACTATGGCTACACCTTC.

V usage is TRBV6-5 and J usage is TRBJ2-6; D gene uncertain. The CDR3 spans 15 residues. V was pared by 2 bases and J by 0 bases, with 5 bases between. CDR1 is MNHEY, CDR2 SVGAGI, per germline. The CDR3 loop is CASSYLFSGANVLTF. CDR3 bases: TGTGCCAGCAGTTACCTGTTCTCTGGGGCCAACGTCCTGACTTTC.